One sample yielded the 28 T cell receptor beta chains listed below, sequenced in a study of Ad26.COV2.S vaccination and SARS-CoV-2 variants. Sample treatment: about 20 received Ad26.COV2.S at low or high dose, single or two shots; 5 received placebo; per-sample allocation not given. Sampling happened 63 days after the first vaccine or placebo injection. Measured with immunoSEQ multiplex PCR; TCRdb has only the in-frame clones, and not every one. The table shows approximately 410,000 clones, with around 92% occurring only once. Sequencing used peripheral blood, obtained in a trial of Ad26.COV2.S vaccine versus placebo. Receptors were obtained from a person aged 18-65 years who received the Ad26.COV2.S COVID-19 vaccine or a placebo.

The chain recombines TRBV7-9 with TRBJ2-5, with 9 bases aligning to TRBD1. The V segment lost 5 bases and the J segment 2 bases; nucleotides outside the gene matches: 6. The CDR3 is 15 residues long. CDR1 SEHNR and CDR2 FQNEAQ come from the germline V gene (reference sequence). CDR3 sequence reads: CASSRGQGGQETQYF. CDR3 nucleotide sequence: TGTGCCAGCAGCAGGGGACAGGGAGGGCAAGAGACCCAGTACTTC. Supplemented by reference TRBV7-9 and TRBJ2-5, the full variable domain reads DTGVSQNPRHKITKRGQNVTFRCDPISEHNRLYWYRQTLGQGPEFLTYFQNEAQLEKSRLLSDRFSAERPKGSFSTLEIQRTEQGDSAMYLCASSRGQGGQETQYFGPGTRLLVL.

This clone was observed a few times. The V gene is TRBV19, the J gene TRBJ2-7; the match to TRBD2 covers 13 bases. This CDR3 is 16 amino acids long. CDR1 LNHDA and CDR2 SQIVND come from the germline V gene (reference sequence). The junction had 9 bases not matched to a gene; V was cut back by 6 bases and J by 4 bases. The CDR3 region has the DNA TGTGCCAGTAGCCCCCTGGGACTAGCGGGGAGATACGAGCAGTACTTC. Protein: CASSPLGLAGRYEQYF.

This chain uses TRBV4-3 with TRBJ2-2; perhaps D is TRBD1 or TRBD2 (5 bases each). The CDR3 consists of 16 residues. Germline V CDR1 and CDR2: LGHNA, YSLEER. With 0 bases removed from V and 5 bases from J, the gap between germline ends came to 13 bases. CDR3 region: CASSQDPGKGTGELFF. Here the CDR3 DNA reads TGCGCCAGCAGCCAAGATCCGGGAAAGGGGACCGGGGAGCTGTTTTTT.

V usage is TRBV7-9 and J usage is TRBJ1-6; D ambiguous. The CDR3 runs to 16 residues. Deletions cut 4 bases from V and 3 bases from J, with 13 bases between. Germline values: CDR1 SEHNR, CDR2 FQNEAQ (reference sequence). CDR3 protein: CASSSRNLHYNSPLHF. As DNA, the CDR3 is TGTGCCAGCAGCTCCCGGAACCTCCACTATAATTCACCCCTCCACTTT.

The J gene is TRBJ2-4, the V gene TRBV27; 7 nucleotides line up with TRBD1. The CDR3 length is 16 residues. Germline CDR1 is MNHEY and CDR2 is SMNVEV (reference sequence). V trimming: 5 bases; J trimming: 2 bases; junction bases outside the gene matches: 9. CDR3 DNA: TGTGCCAGCAGTACTAAACTGACAGGGCCCAAAAACATTCAGTACTTC. Protein product: CASSTKLTGPKNIQYF.

The chain is built from TRBV3-1 (or the pseudogene TRBV3-2) and TRBJ2-7, with D hard to call. This CDR3 has 14 residues. Per the germline V gene, CDR1 is LGHDT and CDR2 is YNNKEL (reference sequence). Trimming removed 1 base from V and 5 bases from J, with 12 bases in between. CDR3 loop: CASSQVASIHEQYF. DNA of the CDR3: TGTGCCAGCAGCCAAGTAGCCTCGATTCACGAGCAGTACTTC.

The CDR3 region has the DNA TGCGCCAGCAGCCAAGATCCTACCCGGACAGGACCCACTGAAGCTTTCTTT. This sequence encodes CASSQDPTRTGPTEAFF. The rearrangement links TRBV4-1 to TRBJ1-1; 7 bases are shared with TRBD1. CDR1 MGHRA and CDR2 YSYEKL come from the germline V gene. This CDR3 region has 17 residues. V lost 0 bases to trimming and J lost 4 bases; unmatched junction nucleotides: 11.

In DNA, the CDR3 is TGTGCCAGCAGCGGACAAGCACGGACCAATTCACCCCTCCACTTT. Translation: CASSGQARTNSPLHF. The V and J genes are TRBV7-2 and TRBJ1-6; D perhaps matches TRBD1 (5 bases). Germline CDR1 SGHTA, CDR2 FQGNSA. The CDR3 is 15 residues long. V was cut by 5 bases and J by 7 bases, with 15 bases left in between.

The chain carries TRBV14 and TRBJ2-2; D not certain. The CDR3 has 16 amino acids. Trimming shortened V by 0 bases and J by 6 bases, and 14 bases separated the two germline ends. In germline, CDR1 is SGHDN, CDR2 FVKESK. CDR3 sequence: CASSQDSGLLPGELFF. The CDR3 coding sequence is TGTGCCAGCAGCCAAGATTCGGGTCTCCTCCCCGGGGAGCTGTTTTTT.

This clone was counted a single time. The chain combines TRBV6-2 or TRBV6-3 with TRBJ2-3; D is ambiguous. The CDR3 has 14 residues. CDR1 is MNHEY and CDR2 is SVGEGT in the germline V gene. Between the trimmed V and J ends, which lost 2 bases and 3 bases, there was a span of 9 bases. The chain's CDR3 is CASSYASATDTQYF. The CDR3 nucleotides read TGTGCCAGCAGTTACGCCTCAGCGACAGATACGCAGTATTTT.

The chain recombines TRBV3-1 (or the pseudogene TRBV3-2) with TRBJ2-3; TRBD1 might be the D (6 bases). The V end was cut by 3 bases, the J end by 0 bases, with 10 bases between. The V gene's germline CDR1 is LGHDT and CDR2 YNNKEL (reference sequence). The CDR3 loop spans 15 amino acids. The CDR3 region is CASSQDSLSTDTQYF. DNA of the CDR3: TGTGCCAGCAGCCAGGACAGCCTTAGCACAGATACGCAGTATTTT.

The gene calls are TRBV30 and TRBJ2-3; 8 bases align to TRBD1. Germline V CDR1 and CDR2: GTSNPN, SVGIG (reference sequence). Trimming took 0 bases from V and 3 from J; bases not matched to a gene: 8. The CDR3 consists of 16 residues. In nucleotides, the CDR3 is TGTGCCTGGAGTGTAGTGGACAGGGCGGGAACAGATACGCAGTATTTT. Translating gives CAWSVVDRAGTDTQYF.

This clone appeared a single time. This chain uses TRBV6-4 with TRBJ1-4; D possibly corresponds to TRBD1 (5 bases). Germline CDR1 is MRHNA and CDR2 is SNTAGT. The CDR3 length is 14 residues. V lost 4 bases and J 8 bases, leaving 14 bases between the germline ends. The CDR3 sequence: CASSAGGDSEKLFF. In DNA form, the CDR3 reads TGTGCCAGCAGTGCTGGAGGGGACTCCGAAAAACTGTTTTTT.

The J gene is TRBJ2-3, the V gene TRBV2; TRBD1 is a possible D gene (6 bases). This CDR3 comprises 15 residues. The V end lost 7 bases, the J end lost 1 base, and 15 bases lay between the germline ends. Germline loops: CDR1 SNHLY, CDR2 FYNNEI. This CDR3 is CASKTNRAGTDTQYF. In DNA form, the CDR3 reads TGTGCCAGCAAGACAAACAGGGCTGGCACAGATACGCAGTATTTT.

The V and J genes are TRBV2 and TRBJ1-1, with 7 bases aligning to TRBD1. The CDR3 length is 14 residues. V shed 2 bases and J 5 bases; nucleotides not matched to a gene: 5. The germline gives CDR1 SNHLY, CDR2 FYNNEI. In DNA, the CDR3 is TGTGCCAGCAGTGAAATACAGGGGCGGACTGAAGCTTTCTTT. Amino acid sequence: CASSEIQGRTEAFF.

In its sample, this clone was seen a few times. The chain recombines TRBV2 with TRBJ2-2; tentative D call: TRBD2 (5 bases). Germline V gene sequence: CDR1 SNHLY, CDR2 FYNNEI. Trimming cost V 6 bases and J 6 bases, with 14 bases left between them. The CDR3 contains 14 residues. In DNA form, the CDR3 reads TGTGCCAGCAGCGAGGGTAGCGTCCCCGGGGAGCTGTTTTTT. As protein: CASSEGSVPGELFF.

The chain recombines TRBV11-2 with TRBJ1-6; D call uncertain. Germline CDR1 and CDR2: SGHAT and FQNNGV. The CDR3 length is 15 residues. V lost 5 bases to trimming and J lost 3 bases, with 11 bases between them. The CDR3 here is CASSPPGVYNSPLHF. The CDR3 nucleotides read TGTGCCAGCAGCCCCCCCGGTGTCTATAATTCACCCCTCCACTTT.

The chain links TRBV10-2 to TRBJ2-7; TRBD1 matches at 8 bases. CDR1 WSHSY and CDR2 SAAADI come from the germline V gene. CDR3 length equals 13 residues. V dropped 5 bases and J dropped 2; count of bases not matched to a gene: 2. The CDR3 spells CASSRQGTYEQYF. The CDR3 region has the DNA TGCGCCAGCAGTAGACAGGGGACCTACGAGCAGTACTTC.

The rearrangement uses TRBV3-1 (or the pseudogene TRBV3-2) and TRBJ2-3, with D perhaps matching TRBD1 (6 bases). CDR3 length: 16 residues. Germline CDR1 LGHDT, CDR2 YNNKEL (reference sequence). V lost 3 bases, J lost 2 bases, and 15 bases lay in between. CDR3 region: CASSQDTGLLTDTQYF. In DNA, the CDR3 is TGTGCCAGCAGCCAGGATACAGGGCTTCTCACAGATACGCAGTATTTT.

V and J are TRBV30 and TRBJ2-7, with D perhaps matching TRBD1 (6 bases). Trimming shortened V by 5 bases and J by 9 bases, and 23 bases separated the two germline ends. This CDR3 comprises 14 residues. CDR1 and CDR2 (germline): GTSNPN, SVGIG (reference sequence). CDR3: CAWGSADSRRAQYF. CDR3 DNA sequence: TGTGCCTGGGGGTCGGCGGACAGCCGCCGGGCGCAGTACTTC. Filled out from reference TRBV30 and TRBJ2-7, the complete variable domain reads SQTIHQWPATLVQPVGSPLSLECTVEGTSNPNLYWYRQAAGRGLQLLFYSVGIGQISSEVPQNLSASRPQDRQFILSSKKLLLSDSGFYLCAWGSADSRRAQYFGPGTRLTVT.

The rearrangement joins TRBV5-1 to TRBJ2-3; 15 bases align to TRBD2. The germline gives CDR1 SGHRS, CDR2 YFSETQ. V shed 2 bases, J shed 8 bases, and the junction held 6 bases outside the gene matches. The CDR3 loop spans 16 amino acids. The CDR3 here is CASSFGLAGGPGTQYF. CDR3 in DNA: TGCGCCAGCAGCTTTGGACTAGCGGGGGGGCCCGGTACGCAGTATTTT.

This chain uses TRBV7-2 with TRBJ1-2, with D tentatively TRBD1 (6 bases). The CDR3 runs 17 residues. CDR1 SGHTA and CDR2 FQGNSA come from the germline V gene. V gave up 0 bases and J gave up 0 bases, with 14 bases separating them. The CDR3 spells CASSLATGRGANYGYTF. The DNA for the CDR3 is TGTGCCAGCAGCTTAGCCACCGGGAGGGGGGCTAACTATGGCTACACCTTC.

V gene TRBV5-1 combines with J gene TRBJ1-2; D call uncertain. Trimming pared 0 bases from V and 6 bases from J, leaving 15 bases between. The V gene's germline CDR1 is SGHRS and CDR2 YFSETQ. The CDR3 length is 15 residues. CDR3 sequence: CASSLGAGWNNGYTF. The CDR3 bases are TGCGCCAGCAGCTTGGGGGCAGGATGGAATAATGGCTACACCTTC.

The rearrangement joins TRBV27 to TRBJ2-3; D remains ambiguous. The CDR3 length is 13 residues. V lost 6 bases, J lost 8 bases, and 15 bases lay in between. Germline V gives CDR1 MNHEY, CDR2 SMNVEV (reference sequence). The CDR3 sequence: CASSPSTWATQYF. The CDR3 nucleotides are TGTGCCAGCAGCCCCTCTACCTGGGCTACGCAGTATTTT.

This chain connects TRBV10-3 to TRBJ2-7; D gene unclear. This CDR3 has 14 amino acids. V lost 3 bases to trimming and J lost 0 bases, with 9 bases between them. The germline V gene has CDR1 ENHRY and CDR2 SYGVKD. CDR3 region: CAISDRQISYEQYF. In DNA form, the CDR3 reads TGTGCCATCAGTGATAGGCAGATCTCCTACGAGCAGTACTTC.

The rearrangement joins TRBV10-1 to TRBJ2-1; D not resolved. Germline CDR1 reads WNHNN; CDR2 reads SYGVQD (reference sequence). The CDR3 is 15 amino acids. V was pared by 5 bases and J by 0 bases, with 11 bases between. The CDR3 sequence: CASSRDLSSYNEQFF. CDR3 DNA sequence: TGCGCCAGCAGTCGAGACTTAAGCTCCTACAATGAGCAGTTCTTC.

The chain has TRBV19 and TRBJ1-4, with D unclear. The CDR3 has 16 residues. Germline V gene data show CDR1 as LNHDA and CDR2 as SQIVND (reference sequence). The germline V and J ends were trimmed by 5 bases and 8 bases, with 21 bases remaining between them. The CDR3, as DNA: TGTGCCAGTAGTCGGCGGACGGATCCATTTGGAGAAAAACTGTTTTTT. This codes for CASSRRTDPFGEKLFF.

This clone was seen only once. The chain is built from TRBV18 and TRBJ2-3; D uncertain. Trimming left V 3 bases short and J 4 bases short, with 8 bases between. Germline CDR1 is KGHSH and CDR2 is LQKENI. CDR3 length equals 13 residues. CDR3 region: CASSPFLPDTQYF. Here the CDR3 DNA reads TGTGCCAGCTCACCGTTCTTGCCAGATACGCAGTATTTT.